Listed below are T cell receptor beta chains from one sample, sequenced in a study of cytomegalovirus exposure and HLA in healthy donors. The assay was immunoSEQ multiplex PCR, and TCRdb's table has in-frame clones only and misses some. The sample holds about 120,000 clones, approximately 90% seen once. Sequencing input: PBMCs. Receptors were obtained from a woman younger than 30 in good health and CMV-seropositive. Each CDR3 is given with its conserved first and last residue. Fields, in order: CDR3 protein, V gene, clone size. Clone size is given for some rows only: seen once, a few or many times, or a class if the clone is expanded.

CASSPDREYGYTF,TRBV18,NA
CASSLRGQLPYF,TRBV11-3,NA
CASSVTPSAGNTIYF,TRBV9,once
CASSPTTGGNTGELFF,TRBV18,NA
CASSQYLGQSSGNTIYF,TRBV5-6,NA
CASSLGLVDSVFYEQYF,TRBV11-3,NA
CSAAMNTEAFF,TRBV20-1,NA
CASSQDPTWRQAEAFF,TRBV4-2,NA
CASSQPIVSGANVLTF,TRBV4-1,NA
CASSFLGETQYF,TRBV5-6,NA
CASSRDSEQYF,TRBV18,NA
CASSARPHITYEQYF,TRBV9,NA
CASSSLAGSNEQFF,TRBV19,NA
CASSERGDSPLHF,TRBV6-1,few
CASSAQGVGQPQHF,TRBV9,NA
CASRQSGNSDTQYF,TRBV4-2,NA
CASSQVQGIGLAYEQYF,TRBV18,NA
CASSDQDRGNYGYTF,TRBV6-1,once
CASSYGPANTYGYTF,TRBV6-6,NA
CASSSGDSSTDTQYF,TRBV5-1,NA
CASSIVGGGDNGYTF,TRBV19,NA
CASTTYYDEAFF,TRBV7-9,NA
CAWSKSVGVGNTIYF,TRBV30,NA
CASTTEQGLGARF,TRBV2,NA
CASSPPGAGGRKTQYF,TRBV5-1,NA
CASGQEDFVGKEQYF,TRBV5-1,NA
CAWTKGLRSTDTQYF,TRBV30,NA
CASRPPGQTSRAEAFF,TRBV19,once
CASSLARVLAGSYNEQFF,TRBV7-9,NA
CASSLGLGDRPYGYTF,TRBV13,NA
CASSWTSSGANVLTF,TRBV27,NA
CASSVVADSDTGELFF,TRBV9,few
CASSQNSGTRRYGYTF,TRBV13,once
CASSPESTNTEAFF,TRBV18,NA
CASKKGGGAYEQYF,TRBV2,NA
CASSEALSRRLNNYGYTF,TRBV2,NA
CASSSSGQREKLFF,TRBV28,NA
CASSGYGQGGYEQYF,TRBV13,NA
CSADRATGELFF,TRBV29-1,NA
CASRVTEETQYF,TRBV28,NA
CASSLGSGADTQYF,TRBV5-1,NA
CASSWTGVVTEAFF,TRBV6-6,NA
CASTEAGGYEQYF,TRBV6-1,NA